In its sample, the clone carrying this T cell receptor (beta chain) was seen a few times. V was cut by 4 bases and J by 8 bases, with 11 bases left in between. This CDR3 is 13 amino acids long. Germline V gene lookup returns CDR1 MDHEN and CDR2 SYDVKM. The sample is drawn from a study of blood T cells in healthy people across ages. A second PCR, run for 7 to 11 cycles, used a sample-barcoded 5' primer plus a J-beta primer mix. Unique molecular identifiers of 12 random nucleotides labeled each cDNA. One entry per CDR3 protein, called by TCRdb with MiXCR from the 5' RACE reads. This sample has some 920,000 distinct CDR3 sequences, with just over 50% found just once.

The J gene is TRBJ1-4, the V gene TRBV28, with unresolved D. The sequenced material came from blood. This clonotype was obtained from a woman aged 55-69 years in good health. The CDR3 spells CASSSGVREKLFF. The CDR3 DNA follows: TGTGCCAGCAGTTCGGGAGTTCGGGAAAAACTGTTTTTT.